This T cell receptor beta chain was profiled in a study of T cells after yellow fever vaccination. This clonotype was seen repeatedly, ten times or more. This CDR3 region has 13 residues. Germline lookup yields CDR1 MRHNA and CDR2 SNTAGT. Trimming took 11 bases from V and 6 from J, leaving 19 bases between them. MiXCR was run by TCRdb on the 5' RACE reads, yielding one entry per CDR3 protein. The data contain about 130,000 distinct CDR3 sequences, 7.4% of them singletons. Sequenced material: CD4+ T cells sorted from PBMCs, taken less than 11 days after the first yellow fever vaccination. The origin of this receptor is a young man who received the YFV17D yellow fever vaccine. The chain has TRBV6-4 and TRBJ1-1; maybe TRBD1 (5 bases). The CDR3 DNA is TGTGCCGCAAGACCGGGGGAGGGCCCTGAAGCTTTCTTT. Protein product: CAARPGEGPEAFF.